One sample yielded the 30 T cell receptor beta chains listed below, sequenced in a study of T cell repertoires in cytomegalovirus infection. MiXCR was run by TCRdb on the reads, yielding one entry per CDR3 protein. The sample lists around 440,000 distinct CDR3 sequences; approximately 10% were seen once. Sequencing was carried out using PBMCs. Receptors originate from a human donor in good health (CMV status not recorded). Some clones in this sample may be carry-over from other donors' samples.

This clonotype has just a few counts. The chain recombines TRBV11-2 with TRBJ1-5; no clear D gene. CDR3 length: 12 amino acids. Between the trimmed V and J ends, which lost 5 bases and 7 bases, there was a span of 9 bases. The V gene's germline CDR1 is SGHAT and CDR2 FQNNGV. The CDR3 DNA is TGTGCCAGCAGCACCCTTGGGCAGCCCCAGCATTTT. Residues: CASSTLGQPQHF.

This clonotype was observed many times. CDR3: CSAREGRGNTGELFF. In nucleotides, the CDR3 is TGCAGTGCTAGAGAGGGTCGAGGGAACACCGGGGAGCTGTTTTTT. This rearrangement joins TRBV20-1 to TRBJ2-2; D gene ambiguous. Looked up from germline, CDR1 is DFQATT and CDR2 is SNEGSKA (reference sequence). V dropped 0 bases and J dropped 1 base, with 9 bases sitting between them. The CDR3 has 15 residues.

This clonotype occurred many times. This chain joins TRBV7-6 and TRBJ2-7; D remains unclear. Germline CDR1 and CDR2: SGHVS and FNYEAQ. V lost 1 base and J 4 bases, leaving 11 bases between the germline ends. The CDR3 spans 14 residues. The CDR3 sequence: CASSLEEIGYEQYF. As DNA, the CDR3 is TGTGCCAGCAGCTTAGAGGAGATTGGGTACGAGCAGTACTTC.

The table lists this clonotype with a count of one. The rearrangement joins TRBV15 to TRBJ1-1; 9 bases line up with TRBD1. Germline V gene sequence: CDR1 LNHNV, CDR2 YYDKDF (reference sequence). J lost 3 bases, V lost 5 bases, and 7 bases had no gene match. The CDR3 spans 15 residues. In DNA form, the CDR3 reads TGTGCCACCAGCTCACCGGGACAGGGTGACACTGAAGCTTTCTTT. Protein product: CATSSPGQGDTEAFF.

This clonotype was seen a few times. The rearrangement uses TRBV28 and TRBJ2-5, with 8 bases aligning to TRBD1. From germline, CDR1 is MDHEN and CDR2 SYDVKM. This CDR3 region has 14 residues. V dropped 6 bases and J dropped 1; count of bases not matched to a gene: 4. CDR3: CASSKDRGQETQYF. As DNA, the CDR3 is TGTGCCAGCAGCAAAGACAGGGGCCAAGAGACCCAGTACTTC.

This clonotype was counted at least ten times. The chain employs TRBV27 and TRBJ2-6; D perhaps matches TRBD1 (5 bases). Trimming removed 3 bases from V and 4 bases from J, with 13 bases in between. This CDR3 spans 16 amino acids. Germline V gene lookup returns CDR1 MNHEY and CDR2 SMNVEV (reference sequence). DNA of the CDR3: TGTGCCAGCAGTTTTTTAGGGCAGGGAGGGGCCAACGTCCTGACTTTC. As protein: CASSFLGQGGANVLTF.

This clonotype was recorded many times. The V call is TRBV5-6, the J call TRBJ2-1; D uncertain. V was pared by 5 bases and J by 9 bases, with 18 bases between. This CDR3 is built from 14 residues. Germline CDR1 and CDR2: SGHDT and YYEEEE. CDR3 DNA sequence: TGTGCCAGCAGATCCGGATCGCTATGGCCTGAGCAGTTCTTC. Protein product: CASRSGSLWPEQFF.

This clonotype came up many times. The V gene is TRBV7-9, the J gene TRBJ1-2; weak D call: TRBD1 (5 bases). CDR1 and CDR2 from the germline V gene are SEHNR and FQNEAQ (reference sequence). The CDR3 has 14 residues. V was pared by 2 bases and J by 2 bases, with 9 bases between. The CDR3 DNA follows: TGTGCCAGCAGCTTACTAGAGGGGAACTATGGCTACACCTTC. It is translated as CASSLLEGNYGYTF.

This clonotype has ten or more counts. V usage is TRBV15 and J usage is TRBJ2-7; D call uncertain. The CDR3 consists of 15 residues. Germline V lookup: CDR1 LNHNV, CDR2 YYDKDF (reference sequence). V was shortened by 0 bases and J by 1 base, with 10 bases between the two germline ends. DNA of the CDR3: TGTGCCACCAGCAGAGATATCGCCAGGTCCTACGAGCAGTACTTC. Residues: CATSRDIARSYEQYF.

J is TRBJ2-3 and V is TRBV2, with TRBD1 matching over 7 bases. V lost 7 bases and J lost 0; bases outside the gene matches: 7. The CDR3 covers 15 residues. The germline CDR1 and CDR2 sequences are SNHLY and FYNNEI. The CDR3 sequence: CASTLGDSSTDTQYF. In nucleotides, the CDR3 is TGTGCCAGCACCCTAGGGGACAGTAGCACAGATACGCAGTATTTT.

The chain couples TRBV7-9 to TRBJ1-1; D is ambiguous. The CDR3 contains 15 residues. The V gene lost 7 bases and the J gene lost 3 bases, with 18 bases spanning the gap. CDR1 is SEHNR and CDR2 is FQNEAQ in the germline V gene (reference sequence). CDR3 DNA: TGTGCCAGCATTCCTTCTCGGGTAGGCTACACTGAAGCTTTCTTT. It is translated as CASIPSRVGYTEAFF.

This clonotype has more than one count but fewer than ten. This sequence joins TRBV7-9 and TRBJ2-1, with 11 nucleotides matching TRBD1. Germline CDR1 is SEHNR and CDR2 is FQNEAQ (reference sequence). The CDR3 runs to 15 residues. V lost 8 bases to trimming and J lost 12 bases; unmatched junction nucleotides: 15. This chain's CDR3 is CASAAEDRGRYGQFF. CDR3 nucleotide sequence: TGTGCCAGCGCCGCGGAGGACAGGGGGCGGTACGGGCAGTTCTTC.

This clonotype was recorded at least ten times. The chain combines TRBV7-3 with TRBJ1-1, with D possibly matching TRBD1 (6 bases). Trimming cost V 5 bases and J 0 bases, with 13 bases left between them. Per the germline V gene, CDR1 is SGHTA and CDR2 is FQGTGA. The CDR3 covers 15 residues. The CDR3 loop is CASSPQGLLNTEAFF. As DNA, the CDR3 is TGTGCCAGCAGCCCCCAGGGGCTTCTGAACACTGAAGCTTTCTTT.

This clonotype was detected ten times or more. J is TRBJ2-7 and V is TRBV7-9, with D perhaps being TRBD1 or TRBD2 (5 bases each). The V end lost 4 bases, the J end lost 7 bases, and 26 bases lay between the germline ends. Germline V gene data show CDR1 as SEHNR and CDR2 as FQNEAQ (reference sequence). There are 17 residues in the CDR3. The CDR3: CASSWSPGIGVLEEQYF. The CDR3 DNA is TGTGCCAGCAGCTGGTCCCCGGGAATAGGGGTTTTGGAAGAGCAGTACTTC.

This clonotype came up a few times. The CDR3 reads CSASTPFQGMTDTQYF. As DNA, the CDR3 is TGCAGTGCTAGCACCCCTTTCCAGGGTATGACAGATACGCAGTATTTT. The rearrangement joins TRBV20-1 to TRBJ2-3; TRBD1 might be the D (5 bases). Trimming took 3 bases from V and 3 from J, leaving 19 bases between them. The CDR3 is 16 amino acids. CDR1 is DFQATT and CDR2 is SNEGSKA in the germline V gene (reference sequence).

This clonotype was observed at least ten times. The CDR3, as DNA: TGTGCCACCATCCCGGCGAGATCCTACAATGAGCAGTTCTTC. This codes for CATIPARSYNEQFF. The rearrangement joins TRBV27 to TRBJ2-1; D is uncertain. CDR3 length equals 14 residues. Trimming stripped 10 bases from V and 1 base from J, with 14 bases between. Germline assignment: CDR1 MNHEY and CDR2 SMNVEV (reference sequence).

This clonotype was seen at least ten times. J is TRBJ1-5 and V is TRBV7-2; no reliable D call. CDR1 and CDR2 from the germline V gene are SGHTA and FQGNSA. The CDR3 is 13 amino acids. V lost 4 bases to trimming and J lost 6 bases, with 10 bases between them. CDR3 sequence (DNA): TGTGCCAGCAGCTCCCTCGGCGGTCAGCCCCAGCATTTT. It encodes CASSSLGGQPQHF.

There are many counts of this clonotype. The CDR3 sequence is CASSLRGGGANEQFF. The CDR3, as DNA: TGTGCCAGCAGCCTCAGGGGCGGGGGGGCCAATGAGCAGTTCTTC. The chain carries TRBV7-3 and TRBJ2-1, with TRBD2 matching over 9 bases. CDR1 is SGHTA and CDR2 is FQGTGA in the germline V gene. The CDR3 has 15 residues. After removal of 5 bases from V and 6 bases from J, the junction contained 8 bases not matched to a gene. The entire variable domain, with the rest obtained from reference TRBV7-3 and TRBJ2-1, is as follows: GAGVSQTPSNKVTEKGKYVELRCDPISGHTALYWYRQSLGQGPEFLIYFQGTGAADDSGLPNDRFFAVRPEGSVSTLKIQRTERGDSAVYLCASSLRGGGANEQFFGPGTRLTVL.

This clonotype showed up many times. The chain recombines TRBV12-3 or TRBV12-4 with TRBJ1-1; 7 bases are shared with TRBD1. This CDR3 is built from 12 residues. Losses at the gene ends were 6 bases for V and 11 bases for J; bases not matched to a gene: 9. The CDR3 is CASSYHRGNAFF. The CDR3 coding sequence is TGTGCCAGCAGCTATCACAGGGGAAACGCTTTCTTT.

There are many counts of this clonotype. CDR3 DNA sequence: TGTGCCAGCAGCCGGACGGCCTTCATGAACACTGAAGCTTTCTTT. Its protein product is CASSRTAFMNTEAFF. This sequence joins TRBV5-5 and TRBJ1-1; D is unclear. V dropped 4 bases and J dropped 0 bases, with 13 bases sitting between them. The CDR3 spans 15 residues. Germline values: CDR1 SGHKS, CDR2 YYEKEE (reference sequence). Combining the CDR3 with reference TRBV5-5 and TRBJ1-1 gives the whole variable domain DAGVTQSPTHLIKTRGQQVTLRCSPISGHKSVSWYQQVLGQGPQFIFQYYEKEERGRGNFPDRFSARQFPNYSSELNVNALLLGDSALYLCASSRTAFMNTEAFFGQGTRLTVV.

This clonotype has a count of ten or more. The chain carries TRBV5-4 and TRBJ1-2; 8 bases fit TRBD1. V lost 3 bases and J lost 4; bases outside the gene matches: 5. From germline, CDR1 is SGHNT and CDR2 YYREEE (reference sequence). The CDR3 totals 14 residues. This chain's CDR3 is CASSSSTGGYGYTF. CDR3 bases: TGTGCCAGCAGCTCGTCCACAGGGGGCTATGGCTACACCTTC. Full variable domain (missing parts from reference TRBV5-4 and TRBJ1-2): ETGVTQSPTHLIKTRGQQVTLRCSSQSGHNTVSWYQQALGQGPQFIFQYYREEENGRGNFPPRFSGLQFPNYSSELNVNALELDDSALYLCASSSSTGGYGYTFGSGTRLTVV.

This clonotype was seen many times. The chain uses TRBV7-9 and TRBJ2-7; 12 positions match TRBD1. Germline-derived CDR1 and CDR2 are SEHNR and FQNEAQ (reference sequence). This CDR3 has 15 residues. V trimming: 5 bases; J trimming: 5 bases; junction bases outside the gene matches: 7. CDR3 nucleotide sequence: TGTGCCAGCAGCCGACCCGGGACAGGGGGCGACGAGCAGTACTTC. Translating it yields CASSRPGTGGDEQYF.

The CDR3: CASSLVVTPNEQFF. In nucleotides, the CDR3 is TGTGCCAGCAGCTTAGTTGTGACACCCAATGAGCAGTTCTTC. The chain has TRBV7-9 and TRBJ2-1; the D is unclear. Germline CDR1 SEHNR, CDR2 FQNEAQ (reference sequence). The CDR3 length is 14 residues. Trimming took off 1 base at V and 6 bases at J, with 10 bases between the two ends.

This clonotype has ten or more counts. This chain connects TRBV5-6 to TRBJ1-6, with D maybe TRBD1 (5 bases). V was shortened by 0 bases and J by 8 bases, with 21 bases between the two germline ends. Germline CDR1 and CDR2: SGHDT and YYEEEE. The CDR3 is 18 amino acids. CDR3 in DNA: TGTGCCAGCAGCTTGGGGGGCCTTAGGATGAGTTTGCATTCACCCCTCCACTTT. Translation: CASSLGGLRMSLHSPLHF.

This clonotype occurred many times. The rearrangement uses TRBV20-1 and TRBJ1-4; the D is unclear. Germline V gene lookup returns CDR1 DFQATT and CDR2 SNEGSKA (reference sequence). With 3 bases removed from V and 4 bases from J, the gap between germline ends came to 12 bases. CDR3 length: 14 residues. The CDR3: CSASLGQSNEKLFF. DNA of the CDR3: TGCAGTGCTAGTCTTGGGCAGAGTAATGAAAAACTGTTTTTT.

This clonotype has a count of ten or more. CDR3 sequence: CASSSSDGLNQPQHF. The CDR3 nucleotides are TGTGCCAGCAGCTCCTCGGACGGTCTTAATCAGCCCCAGCATTTT. V and J are TRBV7-2 and TRBJ1-5; D gene unclear. This CDR3 region has 15 residues. CDR1 and CDR2 (germline): SGHTA, FQGNSA. Trimming left V 4 bases short and J 4 bases short, with 14 bases between.

This clonotype came up many times. The rearrangement joins TRBV28 to TRBJ2-2; a weak D match, TRBD1 (6 bases). This CDR3 comprises 16 residues. Germline V lookup: CDR1 MDHEN, CDR2 SYDVKM. Trimming cost V 4 bases and J 0 bases, with 12 bases left between them. CDR3 sequence: CASSSGQFANTGELFF. CDR3 sequence (DNA): TGTGCCAGCAGTTCAGGACAGTTCGCGAACACCGGGGAGCTGTTTTTT. The full variable domain, with the rest looked up from reference TRBV28 and TRBJ2-2, is DVKVTQSSRYLVKRTGEKVFLECVQDMDHENMFWYRQDPGLGLRLIYFSYDVKMKEKGDIPEGYSVSREKKERFSLILESASTNQTSMYLCASSSGQFANTGELFFGEGSRLTVL.

This clonotype was recorded many times. This chain joins TRBV7-9 and TRBJ2-7, with TRBD2 matching over 8 bases. The CDR3 loop spans 14 amino acids. Germline V gene sequence: CDR1 SEHNR, CDR2 FQNEAQ (reference sequence). V gave up 5 bases and J gave up 6 bases; unmatched junction bases: 9. CDR3: CASSPSGGGGEQYF. The DNA of the CDR3 is TGTGCCAGCAGCCCTTCGGGGGGGGGCGGCGAGCAGTACTTC.

This clonotype occurred many times. This chain links TRBV7-9 with TRBJ2-7; 7 bases fit TRBD2. The CDR3 loop spans 16 amino acids. The V and J ends lost 8 bases and 2 bases, in that order; junction bases with no gene match: 15. CDR1 and CDR2 (germline): SEHNR, FQNEAQ (reference sequence). CDR3 in amino acids: CASSRHQTSRTYEQYF. CDR3 in DNA: TGTGCCAGCTCACGCCATCAGACTAGCAGAACCTACGAGCAGTACTTC.

This chain links TRBV7-4 with TRBJ1-6; 9 bases match TRBD1. From germline, CDR1 is SGHVT and CDR2 SQSDAQ. The CDR3 has 14 residues. The junction had 4 bases not matched to a gene; V was cut back by 4 bases and J by 9 bases. The CDR3 loop is CASSSGTGISPLHF. The CDR3 nucleotides read TGTGCCAGCAGCTCTGGGACAGGGATTTCACCCCTCCACTTT.